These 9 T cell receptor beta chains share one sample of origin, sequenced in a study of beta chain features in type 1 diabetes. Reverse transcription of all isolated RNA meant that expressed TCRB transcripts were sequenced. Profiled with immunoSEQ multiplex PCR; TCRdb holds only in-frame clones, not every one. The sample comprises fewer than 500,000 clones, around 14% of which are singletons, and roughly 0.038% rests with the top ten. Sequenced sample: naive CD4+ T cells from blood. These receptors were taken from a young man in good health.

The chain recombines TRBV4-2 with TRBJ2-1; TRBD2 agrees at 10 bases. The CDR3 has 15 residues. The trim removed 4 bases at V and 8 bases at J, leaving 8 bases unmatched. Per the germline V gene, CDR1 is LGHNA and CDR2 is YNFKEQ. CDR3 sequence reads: CASSLASGSTYEQFF. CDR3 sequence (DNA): TGTGCCAGCAGCCTCGCTAGCGGGAGTACCTATGAGCAGTTCTTC.

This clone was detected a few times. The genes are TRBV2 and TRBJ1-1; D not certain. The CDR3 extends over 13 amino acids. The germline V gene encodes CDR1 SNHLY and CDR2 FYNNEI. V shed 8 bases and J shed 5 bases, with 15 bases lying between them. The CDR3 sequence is CASLRPVRTEAFF. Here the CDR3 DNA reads TGTGCCAGCCTTAGACCAGTGAGGACTGAAGCTTTCTTT.

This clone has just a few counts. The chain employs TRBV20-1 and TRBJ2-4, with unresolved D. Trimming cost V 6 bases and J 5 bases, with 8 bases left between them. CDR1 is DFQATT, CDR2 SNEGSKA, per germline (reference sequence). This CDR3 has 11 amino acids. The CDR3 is CSAAEENIQYF. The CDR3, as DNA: TGCAGTGCCGCCGAGGAAAACATTCAGTACTTC.

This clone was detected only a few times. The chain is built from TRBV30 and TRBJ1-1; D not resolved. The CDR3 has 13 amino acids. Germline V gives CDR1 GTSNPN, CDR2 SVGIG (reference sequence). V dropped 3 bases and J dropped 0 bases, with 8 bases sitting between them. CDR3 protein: CAWSEELNTEAFF. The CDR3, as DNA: TGTGCCTGGAGCGAGGAGTTGAACACTGAAGCTTTCTTT.

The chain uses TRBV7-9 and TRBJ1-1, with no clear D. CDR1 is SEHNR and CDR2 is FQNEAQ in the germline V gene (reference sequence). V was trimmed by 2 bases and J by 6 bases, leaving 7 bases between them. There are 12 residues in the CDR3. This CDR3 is CASSLFVSEAFF. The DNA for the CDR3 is TGTGCCAGCAGCTTATTTGTTTCTGAAGCTTTCTTT.

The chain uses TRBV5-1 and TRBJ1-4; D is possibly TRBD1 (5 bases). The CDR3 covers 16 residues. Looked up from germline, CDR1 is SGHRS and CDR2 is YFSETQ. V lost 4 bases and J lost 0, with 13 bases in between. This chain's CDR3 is CASSEQEPATNEKLFF. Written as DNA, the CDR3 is TGCGCCAGCAGCGAACAGGAGCCTGCAACTAATGAAAAACTGTTTTTT.

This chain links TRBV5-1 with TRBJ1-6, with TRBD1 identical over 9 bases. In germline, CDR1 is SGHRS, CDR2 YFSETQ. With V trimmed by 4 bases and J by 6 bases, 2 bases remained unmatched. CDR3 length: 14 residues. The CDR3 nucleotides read TGCGCCAGCAGCAAGGACAGGGGTAATTCACCCCTCCACTTT. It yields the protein CASSKDRGNSPLHF.

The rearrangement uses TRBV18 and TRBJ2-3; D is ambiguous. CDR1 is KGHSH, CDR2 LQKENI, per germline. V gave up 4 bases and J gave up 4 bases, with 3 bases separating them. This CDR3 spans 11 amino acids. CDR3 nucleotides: TGTGCCAGCTCACGGGCAGATACGCAGTATTTT. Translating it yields CASSRADTQYF.

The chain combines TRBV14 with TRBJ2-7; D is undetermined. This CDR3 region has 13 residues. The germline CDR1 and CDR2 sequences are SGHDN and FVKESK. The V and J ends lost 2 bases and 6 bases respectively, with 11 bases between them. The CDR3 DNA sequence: TGTGCCAGCAGCCAAATGGCAGGTTTCGAGCAGTACGTC. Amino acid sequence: CASSQMAGFEQYV.